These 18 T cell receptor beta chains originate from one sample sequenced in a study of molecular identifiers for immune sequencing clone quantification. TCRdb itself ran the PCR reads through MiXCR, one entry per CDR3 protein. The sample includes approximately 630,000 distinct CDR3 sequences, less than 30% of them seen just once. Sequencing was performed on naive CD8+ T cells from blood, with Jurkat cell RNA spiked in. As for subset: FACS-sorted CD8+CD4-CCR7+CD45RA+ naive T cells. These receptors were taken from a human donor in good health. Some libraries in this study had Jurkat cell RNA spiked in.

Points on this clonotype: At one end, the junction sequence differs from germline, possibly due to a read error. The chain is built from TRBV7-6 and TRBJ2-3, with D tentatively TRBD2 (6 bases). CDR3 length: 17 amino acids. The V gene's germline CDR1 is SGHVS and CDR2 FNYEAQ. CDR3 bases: TGTGCCAACAGCTCCCCAGTGGAGGGAGGAACCACAGATACGCAGTATTTT. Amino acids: CANSSPVEGGTTDTQYF.

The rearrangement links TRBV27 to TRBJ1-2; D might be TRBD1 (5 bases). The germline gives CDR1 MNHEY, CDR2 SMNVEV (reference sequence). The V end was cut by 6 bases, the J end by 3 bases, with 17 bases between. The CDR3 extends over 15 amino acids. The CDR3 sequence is CASSPVRGPDYGYTF. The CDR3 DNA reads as TGTGCCAGCAGCCCCGTAAGGGGACCAGACTATGGCTACACCTTC.

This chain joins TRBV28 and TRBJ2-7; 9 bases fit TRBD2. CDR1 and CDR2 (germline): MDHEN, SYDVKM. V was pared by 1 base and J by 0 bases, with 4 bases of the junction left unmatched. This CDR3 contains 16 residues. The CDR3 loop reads CASSLLLAGVSYEQYF. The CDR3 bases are TGTGCCAGCAGTTTATTACTAGCGGGTGTCTCCTACGAGCAGTACTTC.

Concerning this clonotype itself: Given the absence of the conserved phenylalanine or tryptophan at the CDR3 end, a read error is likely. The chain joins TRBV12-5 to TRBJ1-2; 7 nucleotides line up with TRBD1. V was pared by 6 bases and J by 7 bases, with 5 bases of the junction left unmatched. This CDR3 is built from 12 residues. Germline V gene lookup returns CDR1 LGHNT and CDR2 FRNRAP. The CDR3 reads CASGTGLAGYTL. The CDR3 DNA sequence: TGTGCTAGTGGGACAGGGCTCGCTGGCTACACCCTC.

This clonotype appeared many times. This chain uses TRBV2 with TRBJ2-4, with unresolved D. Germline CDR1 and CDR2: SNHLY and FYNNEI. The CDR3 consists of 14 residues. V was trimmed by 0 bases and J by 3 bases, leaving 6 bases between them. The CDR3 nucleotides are TGTGCCAGCAGTGAAGCCTTTGGCAAAAACATTCAGTACTTC. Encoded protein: CASSEAFGKNIQYF.

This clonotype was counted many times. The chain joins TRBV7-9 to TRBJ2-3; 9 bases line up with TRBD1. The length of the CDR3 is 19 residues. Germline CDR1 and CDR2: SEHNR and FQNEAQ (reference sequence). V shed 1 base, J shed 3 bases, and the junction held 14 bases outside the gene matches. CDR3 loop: CASSLGDRETSMLTDTQYF. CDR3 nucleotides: TGTGCCAGCAGCTTAGGGGACAGGGAAACCTCCATGTTAACAGATACGCAGTATTTT.

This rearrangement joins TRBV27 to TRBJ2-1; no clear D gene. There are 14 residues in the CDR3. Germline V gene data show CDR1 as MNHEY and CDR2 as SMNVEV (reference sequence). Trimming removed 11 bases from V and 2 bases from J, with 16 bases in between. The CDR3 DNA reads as TGTGCCTCCTCCTCCCCGAGGACCTACAATGAGCAGTTCTTC. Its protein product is CASSSPRTYNEQFF.

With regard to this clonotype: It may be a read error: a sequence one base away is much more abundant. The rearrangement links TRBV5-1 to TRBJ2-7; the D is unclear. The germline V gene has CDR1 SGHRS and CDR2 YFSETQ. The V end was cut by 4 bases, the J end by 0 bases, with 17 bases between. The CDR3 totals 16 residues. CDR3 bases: TGCGCCAGCAGCCCCGTCCTCTTCGTGAGCTCCTACGAGCAGTACTTC. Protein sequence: CASSPVLFVSSYEQYF.

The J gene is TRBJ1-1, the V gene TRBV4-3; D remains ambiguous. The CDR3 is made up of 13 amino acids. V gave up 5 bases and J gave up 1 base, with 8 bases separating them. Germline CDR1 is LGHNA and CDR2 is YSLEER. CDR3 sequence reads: CASSIWENTEAFF. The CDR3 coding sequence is TGCGCCAGCAGCATTTGGGAGAACACTGAAGCTTTCTTT.

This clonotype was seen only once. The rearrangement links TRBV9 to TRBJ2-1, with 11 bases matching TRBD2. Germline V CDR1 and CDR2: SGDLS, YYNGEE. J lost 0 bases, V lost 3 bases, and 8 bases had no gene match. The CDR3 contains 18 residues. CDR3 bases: TGTGCCAGCAGCGCCCGGACTAGCGGGCCGGCCTCCTACAATGAGCAGTTCTTC. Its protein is CASSARTSGPASYNEQFF.

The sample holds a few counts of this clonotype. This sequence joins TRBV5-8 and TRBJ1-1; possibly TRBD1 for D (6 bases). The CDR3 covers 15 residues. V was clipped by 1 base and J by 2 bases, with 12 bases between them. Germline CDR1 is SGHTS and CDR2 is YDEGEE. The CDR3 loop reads CASSLPRDTNTEAFF. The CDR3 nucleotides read TGTGCCAGCAGCTTGCCCCGGGACACCAACACTGAAGCTTTCTTT.

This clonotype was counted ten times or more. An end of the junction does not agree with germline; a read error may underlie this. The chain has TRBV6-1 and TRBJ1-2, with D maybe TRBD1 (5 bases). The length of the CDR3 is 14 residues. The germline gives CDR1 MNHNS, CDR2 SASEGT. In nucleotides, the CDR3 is TGTGCCAGCGGCCAGACCAGGGACTCCTATGCCTACACCTTC. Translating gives CASGQTRDSYAYTF.

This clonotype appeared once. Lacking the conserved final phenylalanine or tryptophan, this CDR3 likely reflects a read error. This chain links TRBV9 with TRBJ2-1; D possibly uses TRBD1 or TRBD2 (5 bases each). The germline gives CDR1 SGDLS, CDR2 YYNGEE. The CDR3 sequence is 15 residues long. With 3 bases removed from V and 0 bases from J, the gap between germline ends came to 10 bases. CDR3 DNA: TGTGCCAGCAGCGCCGGGGCCTCCTCCTACAATGAGCAGTTCTGC. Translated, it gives CASSAGASSYNEQFC.

CDR3 sequence: CASSIVQVGHSPLHF. DNA of the CDR3: TGTGCCAGTAGTATCGTCCAGGTCGGGCATTCACCCCTCCACTTT. J is TRBJ1-6 and V is TRBV19, with D unclear. The CDR3 has 15 amino acids. Trimming shortened V by 3 bases and J by 8 bases, and 14 bases separated the two germline ends. Germline lookup yields CDR1 LNHDA and CDR2 SQIVND (reference sequence).

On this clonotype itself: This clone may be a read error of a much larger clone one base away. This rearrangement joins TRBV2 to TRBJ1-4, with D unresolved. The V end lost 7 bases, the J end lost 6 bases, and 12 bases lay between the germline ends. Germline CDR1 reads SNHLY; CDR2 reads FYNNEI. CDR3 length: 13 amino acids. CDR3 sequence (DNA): TGTGCCAGCATAGTGCCTCCCGATGAAAAACTGTTTTTT. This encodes CASIVPPDEKLFF.

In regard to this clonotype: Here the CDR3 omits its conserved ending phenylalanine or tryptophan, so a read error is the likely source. CDR3 in DNA: TGTGCCAGCAGCCAAGCGGGGACAGGCTACAATGAGCAGTTCTCC. Its translation: CASSQAGTGYNEQFS. V gene TRBV3-1 combines with J gene TRBJ2-1, with 8 bases that match TRBD1. The CDR3 length is 15 residues. Germline V gives CDR1 LGHDT, CDR2 YNNKEL (reference sequence). V gave up 1 base and J gave up 3 bases; unmatched junction bases: 2.

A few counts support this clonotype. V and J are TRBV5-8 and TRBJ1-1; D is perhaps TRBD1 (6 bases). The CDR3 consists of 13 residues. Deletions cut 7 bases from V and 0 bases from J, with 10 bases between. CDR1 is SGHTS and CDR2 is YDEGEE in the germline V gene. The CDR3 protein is CASHDRLNTEAFF. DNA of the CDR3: TGTGCCAGCCACGACAGGTTGAACACTGAAGCTTTCTTT.

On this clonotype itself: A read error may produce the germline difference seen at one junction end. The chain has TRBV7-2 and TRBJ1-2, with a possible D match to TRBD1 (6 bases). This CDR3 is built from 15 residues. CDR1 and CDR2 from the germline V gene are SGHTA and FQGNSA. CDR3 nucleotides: TGTGCCAGCAGCTTAGTACAGGGCTTGGTCTATGGCCACACCTTC. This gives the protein CASSLVQGLVYGHTF.